This TCR beta chain was identified during a study of shared clonotypes between healthy human individuals. The protocol was immunoSEQ multiplex PCR, while the TCRdb copy is restricted to in-frame clones and leaves out a portion. The sample consists of about 2.3 million clones, over 90% of them appearing once. The CDR3 totals 13 residues. Trimming removed 2 bases from V and 6 bases from J, with 11 bases in between. The germline V gene encodes CDR1 MDHEN and CDR2 SYDVKM. This chain connects TRBV28 to TRBJ2-7; possible D gene TRBD1, 6 bases. Material: naive CD4+ T cells from PBMCs. Subset denoted: CD45RA+ positively selected. This clonotype originated in a man aged 18 to 30 in good health. Some clones in this sample may be carry-over from other donors' samples. The CDR3 sequence: CASSLPAGVEQYF. The DNA of the CDR3 is TGTGCCAGCAGTTTACCGGCAGGGGTCGAGCAGTACTTC.